The T cell receptor beta chain described here comes from a study of T cells after yellow fever vaccination. TCRdb re-analysed the 5' RACE reads in MiXCR, keeping a single row per CDR3 protein. The sample has a few hundred thousand distinct CDR3 sequences, 3% to 4.5% seen once. This clonotype was seen more than once but under ten times. The CDR3 sequence is 14 residues long. Trimming shortened V by 7 bases and J by 7 bases, and 19 bases separated the two germline ends. CDR1 and CDR2 (germline): SNHLY, FYNNEI. The gene calls are TRBV2 and TRBJ1-2; D not resolved. The specimen was PBMCs, collected on the day of the yellow fever booster vaccination. The receptor was isolated from a young man who received the YFV17D yellow fever vaccine. CDR3 coding DNA: TGTGCCAGCACGTCGGAGGGCACGGGTGGTGGCTACACCTTC. Translation: CASTSEGTGGGYTF. The full variable domain, in which reference TRBV2 and TRBJ1-2 provide the parts outside the CDR3, is EPEVTQTPSHQVTQMGQEVILRCVPISNHLYFYWYRQILGQKVEFLVSFYNNEISEKSEIFDDQFSVERPDGSNFTLKIRSTKLEDSAMYFCASTSEGTGGGYTFGSGTRLTVV.